This T cell receptor (beta chain) was documented in a study of T-cell memory formation after mild COVID-19. Whole-study context: Each donor largely had its own TCR clusters.

TCRdb independently ran MiXCR on the 5' RACE reads; one entry per CDR3 protein. Of about 400,000 distinct CDR3 sequences detected, roughly a quarter appear once; the ten largest clones hold less than 15%. The germline gives CDR1 SGHVS, CDR2 FQNEAQ. CDR3 length equals 13 residues. Losses at the gene ends were 7 bases for V and 4 bases for J; bases not matched to a gene: 4. Points on this clonotype: The antigen remains undetermined.

Overall study findings and caveats: CD4+ contracting clones were mainly CM and EM; CD8+ ones, EMRA.

The sample consisted of PBMCs or a T cell subset sorted from them (not recorded which). The V call is TRBV7-8, the J call TRBJ2-1; 7 nucleotides align to TRBD2. The clonotype was recovered from an adult woman who had mild COVID-19 (a few samples of this study predate the infection). Cell type and time point are not known. DNA for the CDR3: TGTGCCAGCAATCCGGGAGGTTACAATGAGCAGTTCTTC. As protein: CASNPGGYNEQFF.